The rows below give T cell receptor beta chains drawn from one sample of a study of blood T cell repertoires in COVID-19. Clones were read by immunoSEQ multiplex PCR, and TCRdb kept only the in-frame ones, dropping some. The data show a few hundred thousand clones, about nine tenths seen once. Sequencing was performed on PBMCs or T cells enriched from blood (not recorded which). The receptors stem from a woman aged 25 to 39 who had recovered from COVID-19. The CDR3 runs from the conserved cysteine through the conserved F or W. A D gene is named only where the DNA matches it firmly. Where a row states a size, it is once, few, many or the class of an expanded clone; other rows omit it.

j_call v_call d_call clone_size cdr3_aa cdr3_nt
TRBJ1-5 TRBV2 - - CASNGEGDQPQHF TGTGCCAGCAACGGCGAGGGGGATCAGCCCCAGCATTTT
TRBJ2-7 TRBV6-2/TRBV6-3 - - CASSYSLGSSYEQYF TGTGCCAGCAGTTACTCGTTGGGCTCCTCCTACGAGCAGTACTTC
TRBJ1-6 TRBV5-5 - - CASSLAVQGRSYNSPLHF TGTGCCAGCAGCTTGGCTGTCCAGGGGCGATCATATAATTCACCCCTCCACTTT
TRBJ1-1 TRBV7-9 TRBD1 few CASSLALAQGLGEAFF TGTGCCAGCAGCTTAGCCCTGGCACAGGGGTTGGGTGAAGCTTTCTTT
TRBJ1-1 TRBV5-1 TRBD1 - CASSLGQGARSGTEAFF TGCGCCAGCAGCTTGGGACAGGGGGCTCGGTCGGGGACTGAAGCTTTCTTT
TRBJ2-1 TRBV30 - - CAYLPKAERYNEQFF TGTGCCTACCTCCCAAAAGCGGAACGCTACAATGAGCAGTTCTTC
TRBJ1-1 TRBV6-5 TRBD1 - CASSPYRGLNTEAFF TGTGCCAGCAGTCCCTACAGGGGGCTGAACACTGAAGCTTTCTTT
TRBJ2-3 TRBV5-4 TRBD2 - CASSSRTSGGADTQYF TGTGCCAGCAGCAGTAGGACTAGCGGTGGGGCAGATACGCAGTATTTT
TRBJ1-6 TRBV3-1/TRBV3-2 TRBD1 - CASSQGQGDSPLHF TGTGCCAGCAGCCAGGGACAGGGGGATTCACCCCTCCACTTT
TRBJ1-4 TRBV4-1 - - CASSQDLRGADREKLFF TGCGCCAGCAGCCAAGATCTCAGGGGCGCAGATAGAGAAAAACTGTTTTTT
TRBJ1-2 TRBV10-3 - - CAINPAGRNYGYTF TGTGCCATCAATCCCGCAGGGAGGAACTATGGCTACACCTTC
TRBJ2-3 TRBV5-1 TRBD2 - CASSLEVAGGGADTQYF TGCGCCAGCAGCTTGGAAGTAGCGGGAGGAGGCGCAGATACGCAGTATTTT
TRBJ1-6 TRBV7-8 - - CASSSNPTLPGSPLHF TGTGCCAGCAGCTCGAACCCGACACTTCCCGGTTCACCCCTCCACTTT
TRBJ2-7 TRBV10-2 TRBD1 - CASAPGQDPYEQYF TGCGCCTCAGCCCCGGGACAGGATCCCTACGAGCAGTACTTC
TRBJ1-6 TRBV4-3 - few CASSQDIFDGENSPLHF TGCGCCAGCAGCCAAGATATATTCGACGGGGAAAATTCACCCCTCCACTTT
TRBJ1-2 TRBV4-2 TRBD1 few CASSHRTGGGIYGYTF TGTGCCAGCAGCCACCGGACAGGGGGCGGCATCTATGGCTACACCTTC
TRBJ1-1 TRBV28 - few CASRHGQQPSSNTEAFF TGTGCCAGCAGACACGGACAGCAACCGAGTTCGAACACTGAAGCTTTCTTT
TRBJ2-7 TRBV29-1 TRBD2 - CSGSLAGAYEQYF TGCAGCGGATCACTAGCGGGGGCCTACGAGCAGTACTTC
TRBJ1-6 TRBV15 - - CATSRDPGGGSPLHF TGTGCCACCAGCAGAGACCCTGGGGGGGGTTCACCCCTCCACTTT
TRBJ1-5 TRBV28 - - CASSRSHQPQHF TGTGCCAGCAGTCGGAGCCATCAGCCCCAGCATTTT
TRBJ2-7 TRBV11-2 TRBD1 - CASSLAGTGRIGQYF TGTGCCAGCAGCCTAGCAGGGACAGGGAGGATCGGGCAGTACTTC
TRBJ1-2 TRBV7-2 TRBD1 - CASSAGQGGGSRYGYTF TGTGCCAGCAGCGCCGGACAGGGAGGAGGTTCCCGTTATGGCTACACCTTC
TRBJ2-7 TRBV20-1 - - CSASGLRGSEQYF TGCAGTGCTAGTGGTCTTAGGGGCTCCGAGCAGTACTTC
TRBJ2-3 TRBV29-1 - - CSLYMGTDTQYF TGCAGCTTATACATGGGCACAGATACGCAGTATTTT
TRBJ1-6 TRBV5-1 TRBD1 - CASRLGDSNSPLHF TGCGCCAGCAGGTTGGGGGACAGTAATTCACCCCTCCACTTT
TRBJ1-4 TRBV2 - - CASSVRRTNEKLFF TGTGCCAGCAGTGTTAGAAGAACTAATGAAAAACTGTTTTTT
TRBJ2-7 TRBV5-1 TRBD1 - CASSQWTGDSSYEQYF TGCGCCAGCAGCCAGTGGACAGGGGACAGCTCCTACGAGCAGTACTTC
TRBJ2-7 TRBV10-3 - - CAISESVRKYSYEQYF TGTGCCATCAGTGAGTCTGTCAGAAAGTATTCCTACGAGCAGTACTTC
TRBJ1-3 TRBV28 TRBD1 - CASFAQLGTGSGNTIYF TGTGCCAGCTTTGCGCAACTCGGGACAGGCTCTGGAAACACCATATATTTT
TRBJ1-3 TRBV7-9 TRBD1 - CASSDRQGISSGNTIYF TGTGCCAGCAGCGACCGACAGGGAATAAGCTCTGGAAACACCATATATTTT
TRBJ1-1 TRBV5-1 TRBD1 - CASSLSGTGYAFF TGCGCCAGCAGCTTGAGCGGGACAGGGTATGCTTTCTTT
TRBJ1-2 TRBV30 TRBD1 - CAWNRDRIYYGYTF TGTGCCTGGAACCGGGACAGGATATACTATGGCTACACCTTC
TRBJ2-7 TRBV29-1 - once CSVVSENHYEQYF TGCAGCGTTGTGTCCGAGAACCACTACGAGCAGTACTTC
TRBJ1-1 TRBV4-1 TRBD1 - CASSRGTGENTEAFF TGCGCCAGCAGCCGGGGGACAGGGGAGAACACTGAAGCTTTCTTT
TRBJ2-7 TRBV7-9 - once CASSLVGESYEQYF TGTGCCAGCAGCTTAGTAGGGGAATCCTACGAGCAGTACTTC
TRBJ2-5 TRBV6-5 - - CASSYSSARQTQYF TGTGCCAGCAGTTACTCGTCAGCGCGGCAGACCCAGTACTTC
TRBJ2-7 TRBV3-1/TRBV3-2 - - CASSPLIQAEQYF TGTGCCAGCAGCCCCCTAATTCAGGCCGAGCAGTACTTC
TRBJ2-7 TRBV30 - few CAWTRGSPYEQYF TGTGCCTGGACCAGGGGCTCCCCCTACGAGCAGTACTTC
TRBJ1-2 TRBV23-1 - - CASSQSGGGFNYGYTF TGCGCCAGCAGTCAATCGGGAGGGGGATTTAACTATGGCTACACCTTC
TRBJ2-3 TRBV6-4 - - CASSDGGTSTDTQYF TGTGCCAGCAGTGACGGCGGGACTAGCACAGATACGCAGTATTTT
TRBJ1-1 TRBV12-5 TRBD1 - CASGSSSFSDRAEAFF TGTGCTAGTGGTTCATCCAGCTTCTCCGACAGGGCTGAAGCTTTCTTT
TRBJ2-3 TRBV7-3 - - CASSRGTDTQYF TGTGCCAGCAGCCGGGGTACAGATACGCAGTATTTT
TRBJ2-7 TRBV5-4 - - CASSLDRSSYEQYF TGTGCCAGCAGCTTGGACAGGAGCTCCTACGAGCAGTACTTC
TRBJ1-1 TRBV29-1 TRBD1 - CSVGGQGAWTEAFF TGCAGCGTTGGGGGCCAGGGGGCATGGACTGAAGCTTTCTTT
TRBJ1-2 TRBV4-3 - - CASSQDQGRGYTF TGCGCCAGCAGCCAAGATCAGGGTCGGGGCTACACCTTC
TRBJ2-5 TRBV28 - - CASSFPFPRTSFGGAPEETQYF TGTGCCAGCAGTTTCCCCTTTCCAAGAACTTCGTTCGGAGGGGCCCCAGAAGAGACCCAGTACTTC
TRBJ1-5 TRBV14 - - CASSQSGTDQPQHF TGTGCCAGCAGCCAGTCAGGGACTGATCAGCCCCAGCATTTT
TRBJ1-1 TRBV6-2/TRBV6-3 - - CASSGRGEAFF TGTGCCAGCAGCGGGAGGGGAGAAGCTTTCTTT
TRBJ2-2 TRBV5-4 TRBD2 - CASSLGASGVNTGELFF TGTGCCAGCAGCTTGGGGGCTAGCGGAGTGAACACCGGGGAGCTGTTTTTT
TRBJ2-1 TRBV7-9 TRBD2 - CASSLGLAGQGNEQFF TGTGCCAGCAGCTTAGGACTAGCGGGACAAGGCAATGAGCAGTTCTTC
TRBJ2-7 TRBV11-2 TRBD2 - CASSLRVGTSGRQYF TGTGCCAGCAGCTTACGCGTTGGGACTAGCGGGCGTCAGTACTTC